This T cell receptor (beta chain) was sequenced in a study of T cell changes during pregnancy in multiple sclerosis. Repertoires were generated with immunoSEQ multiplex PCR, while TCRdb's copy carries only in-frame clones and drops some. This sample has 90,000 to 120,000 clones, with about nine tenths found just once. The CDR3 sequence is 15 residues long. Trimming shortened V by 2 bases and J by 2 bases, and 7 bases separated the two germline ends. From germline, CDR1 is SNHLY and CDR2 FYNNEI. The V and J genes are TRBV2 and TRBJ2-6, with TRBD1 as a possible D gene (5 bases). The receptor's source is a female donor with multiple sclerosis, enrolled in a pregnancy study. The source material was peripheral blood, sampled after pregnancy. CDR3 region: CASSESRAGANVLTF. For the CDR3, the DNA is TGTGCCAGCAGTGAATCCAGGGCTGGGGCCAACGTCCTGACTTTC.